Listed below are T cell receptor beta chains from one sample, sequenced in a study of blood T cell repertoires in COVID-19. Data came from immunoSEQ multiplex PCR; TCRdb stores just in-frame clones and leaves some out. The sample has about 30,000 clones; approximately 86% are singletons. The sequenced material came from peripheral blood. All receptors come from a man between 70 and 80 years old with acute or convalescent COVID-19. The CDR3 runs from the conserved cysteine through the conserved F or W. The D gene is left open where the match is weak. Size is omitted from some rows. Given values are once, few, many or a class for expanded clones.

D	V	size	length	J	DNA	CDR3
.	TRBV24-1	.	17	TRBJ2-3	TGTGCCACCAGTGACCCGCTCTCACAGGGAAGCACAGATACGCAGTATTTT	CATSDPLSQGSTDTQYF
.	TRBV4-1	.	16	TRBJ2-3	TGCGCCAGCAGCCAAGATGGGGGTTCAGCGGGAGATACGCAGTATTTT	CASSQDGGSAGDTQYF
TRBD1	TRBV30	.	15	TRBJ1-2	TGTGCCTGGAGTATAGGGACAGCCACGGGCTATGGCTACACCTTC	CAWSIGTATGYGYTF
TRBD1	TRBV19	.	16	TRBJ1-5	TGTGCCAGTAGCCCGGCGGGACAGGGGGCTGGACAGCCCCAGCATTTT	CASSPAGQGAGQPQHF
.	TRBV3-1/TRBV3-2	.	18	TRBJ2-6	TGTGCCAGCAGCCAATTATCCGGGACAAACTCTGGGGCCAACGTCCTGACTTTC	CASSQLSGTNSGANVLTF
.	TRBV9	.	15	TRBJ1-6	TGTGCCAGCAGCACTGGGACAACTGAAAATTCACCCCTCCACTTT	CASSTGTTENSPLHF
TRBD1	TRBV28	few	14	TRBJ1-4	TGTGCCAGCAGTTCAAAGGGGGCCTATGAAAAACTGTTTTTT	CASSSKGAYEKLFF
TRBD1	TRBV2	.	16	TRBJ1-4	TGTGCCAGCAGTGATCCAGGGACAGCAACTAATGAAAAACTGTTTTTT	CASSDPGTATNEKLFF
.	TRBV3-1/TRBV3-2	.	15	TRBJ2-5	TGTGCCAGCAGCCAAGGGGCAGGGGCCCAAGAGACCCAGTACTTC	CASSQGAGAQETQYF
.	TRBV18	.	14	TRBJ1-1	TGTGCCAGCTCACCAGGACCCGGGGACACTGAAGCTTTCTTT	CASSPGPGDTEAFF
.	TRBV5-1	.	14	TRBJ1-2	TGCGCCAGCAGCTCCACAACCGGACAGTATGGCTACACCTTC	CASSSTTGQYGYTF
.	TRBV19	.	16	TRBJ1-5	TGTGCCAGTAGTACCTCCCTTATCAGTAGCAATCAGCCCCAGCATTTT	CASSTSLISSNQPQHF
TRBD2	TRBV6-2/TRBV6-3	.	19	TRBJ2-3	TGTGCCAGCAGTTACCCCGGGGAGGGGCGCGGCCGTAGCACAGATACGCAGTATTTT	CASSYPGEGRGRSTDTQYF
TRBD2	TRBV7-6	few	16	TRBJ2-3	TGTGCCAGCAGCTTAGAAAGCGGGGGGGCTTTGGATACGCAGTATTTT	CASSLESGGALDTQYF
TRBD1	TRBV7-2	once	14	TRBJ1-1	TGTGCCAGCAGCCCAGACAGGGTGAACACTGAAGCTTTCTTT	CASSPDRVNTEAFF
.	TRBV7-2	large	13	TRBJ2-7	TGTGCCAGCAGCTCTAGCCGGGCGTACGAGCAGTACTTC	CASSSSRAYEQYF
TRBD1	TRBV10-3	.	16	TRBJ1-2	TGTGCCATCAGTCAGACAGGAGGACAGGCGTCGGGCGGCTACACCTTC	CAISQTGGQASGGYTF
.	TRBV6-1	.	15	TRBJ1-1	TGTGCCAGTTCCAGGGAGGGGGGAATGAACACTGAAGCTTTCTTT	CASSREGGMNTEAFF
.	TRBV4-3	.	18	TRBJ1-4	TGCGCCAGCAGCCAAGTCAGTCCAACAGCAACAACTAATGAAAAACTGTTTTTT	CASSQVSPTATTNEKLFF
TRBD1	TRBV2	.	12	TRBJ1-2	TGTGCCAGCCTACAGACAGGGTGGGGCTACACCTTC	CASLQTGWGYTF
.	TRBV7-8	.	15	TRBJ1-1	TGTGCCAGCAGGGGACGGGGGGGGACGAACACTGAAGCTTTCTTT	CASRGRGGTNTEAFF
TRBD1	TRBV5-1	.	13	TRBJ2-7	TGCGCCAGCAGCCCGACAGGGTTTAACGAGCAGTACTTC	CASSPTGFNEQYF
TRBD1	TRBV5-4	.	15	TRBJ2-5	TGTGCCAGCCGGGGACAGGTACATTCCGGGGAGACCCAGTACTTC	CASRGQVHSGETQYF
.	TRBV7-2	.	15	TRBJ2-1	TGTGCCAGCAGCTTACTACACGCCCTCAGCGATGAGCAGTTCTTC	CASSLLHALSDEQFF
.	TRBV5-1	.	13	TRBJ2-5	TGCGCATTAACCGGTTCGTACCAAGAGACCCAGTACTTC	CALTGSYQETQYF
.	TRBV7-2	.	16	TRBJ2-2	TGTGCCAGCAGCTTAAGAGGCGGAGCGAACACCGGGGAGCTGTTTTTT	CASSLRGGANTGELFF
TRBD2	TRBV10-3	.	15	TRBJ2-1	TGTGCCATCAGGGGACTAGCGGGGGGGATCAATGAGCAGTTCTTC	CAIRGLAGGINEQFF
.	TRBV27	.	16	TRBJ1-6	TGTGCCAGCGGCAAGGGGTCGAGCTCCTATAATTCACCCCTCCACTTT	CASGKGSSSYNSPLHF
.	TRBV7-2	few	15	TRBJ1-2	TGTGCCAGCAGCTTAGGTTCGCAGCGTAACTATGGCTACACCTTC	CASSLGSQRNYGYTF
TRBD1	TRBV29-1	.	15	TRBJ1-2	TGCAGCGTTGAGGTGAGGGACAGGGGTTCATCTGGCTACACCTTC	CSVEVRDRGSSGYTF
.	TRBV19	.	14	TRBJ1-5	TGTGCCAGTAAAGGACTCCGGACCGATCAGCCCCAGCATTTT	CASKGLRTDQPQHF
TRBD1	TRBV28	.	17	TRBJ2-7	TGTGCCAGCAGTTTTGAGGCAGGGGGTGGTCGTGGCTACGAGCAGTACTTC	CASSFEAGGGRGYEQYF
TRBD1	TRBV18	once	15	TRBJ2-1	TGTGCCAGCTCACCTGGGCAGGGGGTTTTCAATGAGCAGTTCTTC	CASSPGQGVFNEQFF
.	TRBV10-3	once	16	TRBJ2-3	TGTGCCATCAGTGATCCCTCAGGGGCTGACACAGATACGCAGTATTTT	CAISDPSGADTDTQYF
.	TRBV7-6	.	15	TRBJ1-1	TGTGCCAGCAGCTTAGCCCCAGGGATGGGGACTGAAGCTTTCTTT	CASSLAPGMGTEAFF
.	TRBV5-1	.	13	TRBJ2-1	TGCGCCAGCAACTTACGGGGTGGCAATGAGCAGTTCTTC	CASNLRGGNEQFF
TRBD1	TRBV6-5	.	14	TRBJ1-2	TGTGCCAGCAGTCCTACGGGACAGATGTATGGCTACACCTTC	CASSPTGQMYGYTF
.	TRBV20-1	.	11	TRBJ2-7	TGCAGTGTTAACAGGGATTACGAGCAGTACTTC	CSVNRDYEQYF
TRBD1	TRBV11-2	.	14	TRBJ2-2	TGTGCCAGCAGCTCCGACAGGGGCACCGGGGAGCTGTTTTTT	CASSSDRGTGELFF
TRBD1	TRBV6-6	few	14	TRBJ1-6	TGTGCCAGCAGTATGAAAGGGGGCGAGTCACCCCTCCACTTT	CASSMKGGESPLHF
.	TRBV27	.	13	TRBJ2-5	TGTGCCAGCAGTTTGGTAGGGGGGGGGACCCAGTACTTC	CASSLVGGGTQYF